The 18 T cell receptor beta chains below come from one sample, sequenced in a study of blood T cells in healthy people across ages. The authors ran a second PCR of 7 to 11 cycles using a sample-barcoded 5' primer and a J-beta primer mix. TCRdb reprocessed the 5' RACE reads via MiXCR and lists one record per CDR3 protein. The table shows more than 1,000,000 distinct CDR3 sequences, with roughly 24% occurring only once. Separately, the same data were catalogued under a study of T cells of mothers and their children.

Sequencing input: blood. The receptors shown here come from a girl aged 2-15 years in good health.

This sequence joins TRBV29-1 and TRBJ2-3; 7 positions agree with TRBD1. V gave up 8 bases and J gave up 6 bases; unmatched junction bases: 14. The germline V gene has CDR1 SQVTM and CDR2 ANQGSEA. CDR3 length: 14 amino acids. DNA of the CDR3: TGCAGCACCACAGGGGCGGGTAGTCTGGATACGCAGTATTTT. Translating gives CSTTGAGSLDTQYF.

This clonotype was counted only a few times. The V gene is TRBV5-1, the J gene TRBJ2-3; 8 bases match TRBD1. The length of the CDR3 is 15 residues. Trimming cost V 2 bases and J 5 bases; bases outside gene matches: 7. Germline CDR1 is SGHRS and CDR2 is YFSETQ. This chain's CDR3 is CASSLRQGYGDTQYF. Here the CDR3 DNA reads TGCGCCAGCAGCTTAAGACAGGGGTACGGAGATACGCAGTATTTT.

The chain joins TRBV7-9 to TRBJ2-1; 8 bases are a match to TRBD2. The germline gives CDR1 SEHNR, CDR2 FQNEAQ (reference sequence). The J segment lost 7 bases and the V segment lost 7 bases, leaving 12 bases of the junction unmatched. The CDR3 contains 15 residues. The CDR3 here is CASTGGAGVGNEQFF. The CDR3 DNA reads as TGTGCCAGCACGGGAGGAGCGGGAGTGGGTAATGAGCAGTTCTTC.

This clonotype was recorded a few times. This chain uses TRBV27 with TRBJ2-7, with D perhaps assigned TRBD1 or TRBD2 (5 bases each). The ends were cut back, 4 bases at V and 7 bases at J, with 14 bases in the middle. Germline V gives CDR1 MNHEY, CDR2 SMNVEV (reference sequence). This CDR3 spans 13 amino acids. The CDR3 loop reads CASSSITGREQYF. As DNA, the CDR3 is TGTGCCAGCAGTTCCATTACGGGGCGGGAGCAGTACTTC.

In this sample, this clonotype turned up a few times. CDR3 amino acids: CASSDTRGDTQYF. The DNA for the CDR3 is TGTGCCAGCAGCGATACGCGCGGGGATACGCAGTATTTT. The rearrangement uses TRBV12-3 or TRBV12-4 and TRBJ2-3; D possibly corresponds to TRBD2 (5 bases). This CDR3 has 13 amino acids. Trimming stripped 6 bases from V and 6 bases from J, with 13 bases between.

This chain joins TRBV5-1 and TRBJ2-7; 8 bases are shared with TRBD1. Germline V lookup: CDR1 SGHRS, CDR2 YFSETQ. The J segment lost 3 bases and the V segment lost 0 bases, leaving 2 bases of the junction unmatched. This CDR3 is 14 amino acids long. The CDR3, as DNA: TGCGCCAGCAGCTTGGTCGGGACAGGCTACGAGCAGTACTTC. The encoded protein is CASSLVGTGYEQYF.

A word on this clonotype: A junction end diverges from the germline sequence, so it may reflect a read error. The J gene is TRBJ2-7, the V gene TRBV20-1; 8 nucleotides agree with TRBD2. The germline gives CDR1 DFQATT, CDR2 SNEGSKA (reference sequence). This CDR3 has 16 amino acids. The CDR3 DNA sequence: TGCAGTGCTAGAGATCCCCACGGACTAGCCCCTAATGAGCAGATCTTC. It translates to CSARDPHGLAPNEQIF.

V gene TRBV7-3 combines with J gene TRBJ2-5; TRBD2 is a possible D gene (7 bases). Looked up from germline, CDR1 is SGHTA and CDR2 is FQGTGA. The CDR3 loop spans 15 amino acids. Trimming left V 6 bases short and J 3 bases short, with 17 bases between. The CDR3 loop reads CASSSAPGGKETQYF. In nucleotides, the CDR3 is TGTGCCAGCAGTTCCGCCCCGGGGGGCAAAGAGACCCAGTACTTC.

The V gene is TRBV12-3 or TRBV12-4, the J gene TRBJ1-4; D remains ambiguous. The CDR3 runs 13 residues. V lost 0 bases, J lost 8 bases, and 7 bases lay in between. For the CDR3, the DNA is TGTGCCAGCAGTTTAGCCGGGAGGGAAAAACTGTTTTTT. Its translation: CASSLAGREKLFF.

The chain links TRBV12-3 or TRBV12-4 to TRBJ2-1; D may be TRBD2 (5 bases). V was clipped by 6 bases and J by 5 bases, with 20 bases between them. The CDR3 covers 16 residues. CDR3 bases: TGTGCCAGCAGCCCCATGGGAGTGGGGATCAACAATGAGCAGTTCTTC. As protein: CASSPMGVGINNEQFF.

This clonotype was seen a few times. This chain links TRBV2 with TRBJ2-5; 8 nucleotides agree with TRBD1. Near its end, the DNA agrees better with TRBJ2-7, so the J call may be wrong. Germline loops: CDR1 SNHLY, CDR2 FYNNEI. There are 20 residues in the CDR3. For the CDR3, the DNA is TGTGCCAGCAAATTAGAGAGAGGGGGATACGGGACAGGAGGGGCCTACGAGCAGTACTTC. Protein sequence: CASKLERGGYGTGGAYEQYF.

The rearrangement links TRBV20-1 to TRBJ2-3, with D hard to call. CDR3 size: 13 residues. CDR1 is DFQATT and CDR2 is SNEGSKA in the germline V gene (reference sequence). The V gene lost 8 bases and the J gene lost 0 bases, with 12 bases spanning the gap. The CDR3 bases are TGCAGTACTTTACACCTGAGCACAGATACGCAGTATTTT. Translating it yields CSTLHLSTDTQYF.

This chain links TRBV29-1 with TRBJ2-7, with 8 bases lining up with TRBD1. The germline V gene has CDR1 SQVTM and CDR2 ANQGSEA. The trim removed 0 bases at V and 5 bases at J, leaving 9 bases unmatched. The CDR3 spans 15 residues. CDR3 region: CSVEESHAGGDEQYF. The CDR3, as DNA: TGCAGCGTTGAAGAGTCCCACGCAGGGGGCGACGAGCAGTACTTC.

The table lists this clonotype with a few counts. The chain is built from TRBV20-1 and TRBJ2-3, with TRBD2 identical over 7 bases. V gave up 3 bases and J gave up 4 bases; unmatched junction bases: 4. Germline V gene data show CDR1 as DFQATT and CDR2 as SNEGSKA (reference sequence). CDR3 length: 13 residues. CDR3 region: CSARLAASDTQYF. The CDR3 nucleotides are TGCAGTGCTAGGCTAGCGGCATCAGATACGCAGTATTTT.

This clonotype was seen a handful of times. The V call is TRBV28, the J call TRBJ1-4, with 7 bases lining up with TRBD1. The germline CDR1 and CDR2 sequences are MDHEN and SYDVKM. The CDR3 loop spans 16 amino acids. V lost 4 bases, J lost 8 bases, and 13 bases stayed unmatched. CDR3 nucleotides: TGTGCCAGCAGTTCGCTCCGGACAGGACTACAGGAAAAACTGTTTTTT. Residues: CASSSLRTGLQEKLFF. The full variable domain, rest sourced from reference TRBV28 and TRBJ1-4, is DVKVTQSSRYLVKRTGEKVFLECVQDMDHENMFWYRQDPGLGLRLIYFSYDVKMKEKGDIPEGYSVSREKKERFSLILESASTNQTSMYLCASSSLRTGLQEKLFFGSGTQLSVL.

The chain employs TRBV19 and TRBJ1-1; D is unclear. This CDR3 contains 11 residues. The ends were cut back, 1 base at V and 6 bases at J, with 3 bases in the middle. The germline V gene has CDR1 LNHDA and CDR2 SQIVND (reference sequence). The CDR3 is CASSIGAEAFF. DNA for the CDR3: TGTGCCAGTAGTATAGGGGCTGAAGCTTTCTTT. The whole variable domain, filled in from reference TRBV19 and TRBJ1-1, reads DGGITQSPKYLFRKEGQNVTLSCEQNLNHDAMYWYRQDPGQGLRLIYYSQIVNDFQKGDIAEGYSVSREKKESFPLTVTSAQKNPTAFYLCASSIGAEAFFGQGTRLTVV.

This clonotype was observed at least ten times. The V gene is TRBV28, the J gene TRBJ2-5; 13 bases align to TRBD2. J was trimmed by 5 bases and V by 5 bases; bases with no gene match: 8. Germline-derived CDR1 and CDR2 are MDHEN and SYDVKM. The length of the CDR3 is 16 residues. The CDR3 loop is CASSVGLAGVGETQYF. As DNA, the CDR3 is TGTGCCAGCAGTGTCGGACTAGCGGGAGTAGGGGAGACCCAGTACTTC.

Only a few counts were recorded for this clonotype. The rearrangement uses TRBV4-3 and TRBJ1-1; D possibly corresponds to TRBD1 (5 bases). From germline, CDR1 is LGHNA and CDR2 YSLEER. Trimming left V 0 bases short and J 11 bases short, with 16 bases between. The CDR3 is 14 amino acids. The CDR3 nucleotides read TGCGCCAGCAGCCAAGATCGACCCGGGACGTTGGCTTTCTTT. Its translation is CASSQDRPGTLAFF.